This T cell receptor (beta chain) was sequenced in a study of tumor and adjacent non-tumor tissue in lung cancer. Background on the study: Some 3.9 million productive TCRbeta reads were obtained per sample on average. Study results and limitations: Shorter survival was associated with higher TCR diversity in tumors. Normal lung showed higher cumulative top 100 clone frequency than tumor.

The template was RNA from unsorted bulk tissue. Chemotherapy-naive patients with new lung cancer underwent thoracic surgery in China, August–late 2014. The library came from three nested PCR rounds adapted from ARM-PCR protocols. TCRdb re-derived calls from the multiplex PCR reads in MiXCR, one entry per CDR3 protein. The sample consists of fewer than 150,000 distinct CDR3 sequences, about 71% of them appearing once. With respect to this clonotype: The antigen is unknown.

The sequence was obtained from a man aged 60 to 75 with small cell lung cancer. Sequenced input: lung tumor tissue.

CDR3 protein: CASSSTGTGRLITDTQYF. The CDR3 DNA reads as TGTGCCAGCAGCTCCACCGGAACAGGGCGTTTAATCACAGATACGCAGTATTTT. J is TRBJ2-3 and V is TRBV7-8; weak D call: TRBD1 (6 bases). Germline CDR1 SGHVS, CDR2 FQNEAQ. The CDR3 has 18 amino acids. V was shortened by 4 bases and J by 2 bases, with 22 bases between the two germline ends. The whole variable domain, remainder taken from reference TRBV7-8 and TRBJ2-3, is GAGVSQSPRYKVAKRGQDVALRCDPISGHVSLFWYQQALGQGPEFLTYFQNEAQLDKSGLPSDRFFAERPEGSVSTLKIQRTQQEDSAVYLCASSSTGTGRLITDTQYFGPGTRLTVL.